This is a list of T cell receptor beta chains from one sample in a study of blood T cell repertoires in COVID-19. Method: immunoSEQ multiplex PCR; TCRdb's copy keeps in-frame clones and lacks some. The profile shows approximately 200,000 clones, 94% of them singletons. Material for sequencing was peripheral blood. These receptors originate from a man younger than 40 with COVID-19, enrolled during active disease. CDR3s include the opening cysteine and the closing phenylalanine or tryptophan. D genes are given only for firm matches. Size tells how often a clone was seen (once, few, many) or the class of an expanded clone, and some rows leave it out.

cdr3_nt | cdr3_aa | j_call | d_call | clone_size | cdr3_length | v_call
TGTGCCAGTAGTATGGGCAATAGCTACGAGCAGTACTTC | CASSMGNSYEQYF | TRBJ2-7 | . | . | 13 | TRBV19
TGTGCCAGCAGCGTAGGACTAGATACGCAGTATTTT | CASSVGLDTQYF | TRBJ2-3 | . | . | 12 | TRBV9
TGTGCCAGCAGCTTAGCTGAGTATGGCTACACCTTC | CASSLAEYGYTF | TRBJ1-2 | . | . | 12 | TRBV7-9
TGTGCCAGCAGTTACTCCGGGACACCGCTCCAAGAGACCCAGTACTTC | CASSYSGTPLQETQYF | TRBJ2-5 | . | . | 16 | TRBV6-5
TGCAGTGCTAGTAGTCGACAGCCAAGCTCCTACGAGCAGTACTTC | CSASSRQPSSYEQYF | TRBJ2-7 | . | . | 15 | TRBV20-1
TGTGCCAGCAGCGGTGGGACTAGCGGCATCTACGAGCAGTACTTC | CASSGGTSGIYEQYF | TRBJ2-7 | TRBD2 | few | 15 | TRBV9
TGTGCCAGCAGTTTCCCGGGACTCGGGAACACAGATACGCAGTATTTT | CASSFPGLGNTDTQYF | TRBJ2-3 | . | . | 16 | TRBV28
TGTGCCAGCAGTGAAGCGTCCCTCCGGTACCAAGAGACCCAGTACTTC | CASSEASLRYQETQYF | TRBJ2-5 | . | few | 16 | TRBV2
TGTGCCAGCAGCTCCGACTCGCACTCTAGCACAGATACGCAGTATTTT | CASSSDSHSSTDTQYF | TRBJ2-3 | . | . | 16 | TRBV7-3
TGCGCCAGCACCCCCCCGGGGGGCGGCAATGGCTACACCTTC | CASTPPGGGNGYTF | TRBJ1-2 | . | . | 14 | TRBV5-1
TGCGCCAGCACTGCGACTAGCGGGGGGGTCCTTTGGAATGAGCAGTTCTTC | CASTATSGGVLWNEQFF | TRBJ2-1 | TRBD2 | . | 17 | TRBV5-1
TGTGCCAGCAGCCAGCAGGGTGGCAATCAGCCCCAGCATTTT | CASSQQGGNQPQHF | TRBJ1-5 | . | few | 14 | TRBV3-1/TRBV3-2
TGCGCCAGCAGTGAAGGCAATCGTCCAGGCGAGCAGTACTTC | CASSEGNRPGEQYF | TRBJ2-7 | . | once | 14 | TRBV10-1
TGCGCCAGCAGCGTGACAGCCTCGAATGAGCAGTTCTTC | CASSVTASNEQFF | TRBJ2-1 | . | . | 13 | TRBV5-1
TGTGCCAGCAGCTTAGGCCTAGCGGGGAGTGAGCAGTTCTTC | CASSLGLAGSEQFF | TRBJ2-1 | TRBD2 | . | 14 | TRBV7-3
TGTGCCAGCTCACCGGTAGCGGCAGCGTATGGCTACACCTTC | CASSPVAAAYGYTF | TRBJ1-2 | . | . | 14 | TRBV18
TGTGCCAGCAGCTTACTGGGCGGGGGGGCTAGCACAGATACGCAGTATTTT | CASSLLGGGASTDTQYF | TRBJ2-3 | TRBD2 | . | 17 | TRBV7-9
TGTGCCAGCAGTTATGGGCAGAACTATGGCTACACCTTC | CASSYGQNYGYTF | TRBJ1-2 | . | . | 13 | TRBV12-3/TRBV12-4
TGTGCCAGCAGCCAAGATGCAGGGTTCTACGAGCAGTACTTC | CASSQDAGFYEQYF | TRBJ2-7 | . | . | 14 | TRBV14
TGTGCCAGCAGCTTAGGAGCGGGCTCCCCTACGAGGCAGTACTTC | CASSLGAGSPTRQYF | TRBJ2-7 | . | . | 15 | TRBV7-9
TGTGCCTGGAAACTAGCGGGGGGCTACGAGCAGTACTTC | CAWKLAGGYEQYF | TRBJ2-7 | TRBD2 | . | 13 | TRBV30
TGTGCCAGCAGCCCGACAGGGGGCAGCTTAAGGGGCTACACCTTC | CASSPTGGSLRGYTF | TRBJ1-2 | TRBD1 | . | 15 | TRBV6-4
TGTGCCAGCAGTGAACAGGGAGATTCACCCCTCCACTTT | CASSEQGDSPLHF | TRBJ1-6 | . | . | 13 | TRBV12-3/TRBV12-4
TGCGCCAGCAGCGTGGGACAGGGTAGAACCGGGGAGCTGTTTTTT | CASSVGQGRTGELFF | TRBJ2-2 | TRBD1 | once | 15 | TRBV5-1
TGCGCCAGCAGCCAGACCGGACAGGCGGCTGGGTACGAGCAGTACTTC | CASSQTGQAAGYEQYF | TRBJ2-7 | TRBD1 | . | 16 | TRBV4-1
TGTGCCAGTAGTACCCGTGATGGCTACACCTTC | CASSTRDGYTF | TRBJ1-2 | . | . | 11 | TRBV19
TGTGCCAGTAGCCCTTCTTGGGCTGCTGGCTACACCTTC | CASSPSWAAGYTF | TRBJ1-2 | . | . | 13 | TRBV19
TGTGCCAGCAGCTCACCGGGACAGGGTAACACTGAAGCTTTCTTT | CASSSPGQGNTEAFF | TRBJ1-1 | TRBD1 | once | 15 | TRBV5-4
TGTGCCAGCAGTCTCGAACAGGGGTATTACTATGGCTACACCTTC | CASSLEQGYYYGYTF | TRBJ1-2 | TRBD1 | . | 15 | TRBV6-5
TGCGCCAGCAGCTCCCGGGACAGGGAGGGCGAGCAGTACTTC | CASSSRDREGEQYF | TRBJ2-7 | TRBD1 | few | 14 | TRBV5-1
TGTGCCTGGAGTGTACGAATTGGGACAACCCATAGCAATCAGCCCCAGCATTTT | CAWSVRIGTTHSNQPQHF | TRBJ1-5 | . | . | 18 | TRBV30
TGTGCCAGTAGTATAAGCTTCCGGGTTTCCTACGAGCAGTACTTC | CASSISFRVSYEQYF | TRBJ2-7 | . | . | 15 | TRBV19
TGTGCCAGCAGCCAGCAGGGGACAAATAATTCACCCCTCCACTTT | CASSQQGTNNSPLHF | TRBJ1-6 | . | . | 15 | TRBV7-2
TGTGCCAGCAGCCCTTCGGAAGGGGGAAGTAACTATGGCTACACCTTC | CASSPSEGGSNYGYTF | TRBJ1-2 | . | once | 16 | TRBV4-2
TGTGCCAGCAGTGAACTGGGGCTGCGCAATCAGCCCCAGCATTTT | CASSELGLRNQPQHF | TRBJ1-5 | . | once | 15 | TRBV6-1
TGTGCCTGGAGTCGGGGGGGTGATTCACCCCTCCACTTT | CAWSRGGDSPLHF | TRBJ1-6 | . | . | 13 | TRBV30
TGCGCCAGCAGCTTGGCCATACAGGGAAACTATGGCTACACCTTC | CASSLAIQGNYGYTF | TRBJ1-2 | . | . | 15 | TRBV5-1